This T cell receptor (beta chain) is from a study of cytomegalovirus exposure and HLA in healthy donors. Study summary: The roughly 120 million unique TCR beta sequences, from 150 million to 200 million T cells, were found by an earlier analysis. Study-wide points: High sensitivity and specificity were reportedly achieved when the classifier diagnosed cytomegalovirus status.

Primers: 60 Vbeta forward and 13 Jbeta reverse. Clones were read by immunoSEQ multiplex PCR, and TCRdb kept only the in-frame ones, dropping some. The table records about 72,000 clones, 65% to 80% of them present only once. For this clone: Its antigen is undetermined.

This CDR3 contains 14 residues. Germline CDR1 reads SNHLY; CDR2 reads FYNNEI. The V end lost 10 bases, the J end lost 7 bases, and 20 bases lay between the germline ends. The rearrangement links TRBV2 to TRBJ2-1, with a possible D match to TRBD1 (7 bases). The receptor comes from a man between 35 and 55 years old in good health and CMV-seropositive. What was sequenced was PBMCs. The CDR3 reads CAIPGDSRTNEQFF. Written as DNA, the CDR3 is TGTGCCATCCCGGGGGACAGCCGTACTAATGAGCAGTTCTTC. Full variable domain (remainder filled in from reference TRBV2 and TRBJ2-1): EPEVTQTPSHQVTQMGQEVILRCVPISNHLYFYWYRQILGQKVEFLVSFYNNEISEKSEIFDDQFSVERPDGSNFTLKIRSTKLEDSAMYFCAIPGDSRTNEQFFGPGTRLTVL.